Sequencing of this T cell receptor beta chain was carried out in a study of cytomegalovirus exposure and HLA in healthy donors. The PCR contained 60 Vbeta and 13 Jbeta primers. Generated by immunoSEQ multiplex PCR, the TCRdb table keeps only in-frame clones and is missing some. The sample lists roughly 160,000 clones, about four fifths occurring once. CDR1 and CDR2 (germline): MGHRA, YSYEKL. V was shortened by 1 base and J by 5 bases, with 5 bases between the two germline ends. CDR3 length: 13 residues. General study points: According to reports, the classifier identified cytomegalovirus status with high specificity and sensitivity. Later work associated roughly 17,000 TCR beta sequences with HLA alleles at 0.05 false discovery rate. Prediction of most subjects' HLA-A and HLA-B alleles by TCR beta sequences was reportedly accurate. An analysis that came later showed most CMV-associated TCR beta chains appearing HLA-restricted.

A single count supports this clone. Its matching antigen is unknown. The V gene is TRBV4-1, the J gene TRBJ1-4; D not certain. This receptor was identified in a woman in her forties or fifties in good health and CMV-seronegative. Sequencing was carried out using PBMCs. The CDR3 DNA sequence: TGCGCCAGCAGCCAAGTAGCCAATGAAAAACTGTTTTTT. Its protein is CASSQVANEKLFF.